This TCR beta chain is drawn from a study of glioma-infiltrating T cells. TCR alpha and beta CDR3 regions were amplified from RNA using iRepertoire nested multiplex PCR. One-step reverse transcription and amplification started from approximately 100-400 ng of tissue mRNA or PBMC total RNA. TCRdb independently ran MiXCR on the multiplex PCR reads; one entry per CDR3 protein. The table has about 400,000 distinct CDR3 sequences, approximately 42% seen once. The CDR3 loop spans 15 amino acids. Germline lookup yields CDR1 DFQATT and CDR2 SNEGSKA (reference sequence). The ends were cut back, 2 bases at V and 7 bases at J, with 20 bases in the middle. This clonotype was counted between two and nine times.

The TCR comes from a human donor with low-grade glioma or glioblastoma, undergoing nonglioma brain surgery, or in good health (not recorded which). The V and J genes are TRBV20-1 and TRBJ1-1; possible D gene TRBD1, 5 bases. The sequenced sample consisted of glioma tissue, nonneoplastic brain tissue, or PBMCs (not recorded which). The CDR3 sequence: CSARSFRDSSDEAFF. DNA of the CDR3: TGCAGTGCTAGATCTTTTCGAGACAGCTCCGATGAAGCTTTCTTT.